This T cell receptor (beta chain) was sequenced in a study of cytomegalovirus exposure and HLA in healthy donors. Study-level background: A prior study identified 117 million unique TCR beta sequences from 150 million to 200 million T cells. General study findings and limits: A later analysis, which compared TCR beta chains of equal frequency, found the HLA-associated ones more clonally expanded.

The PCR made use of 60 Vbeta and 13 Jbeta primers. The data were produced by immunoSEQ multiplex PCR, yet TCRdb's version contains in-frame clones alone and is incomplete. In the table there are roughly 120,000 clones, around three quarters of which are singletons. Comments on this clone: Its specificity is unknown.

From germline, CDR1 is MNHNS and CDR2 SASEGT. The CDR3 loop spans 15 amino acids. V trimming: 2 bases; J trimming: 3 bases; junction bases outside the gene matches: 4. The J gene is TRBJ2-3, the V gene TRBV6-1; 8 bases are shared with TRBD1. Sequencing was carried out using PBMCs. The sequence came from a middle-aged woman in good health and CMV-seropositive. Written as DNA, the CDR3 is TGTGCCAGCAGTGAAAGGACAGGGCTGACAGATACGCAGTATTTT. Translating it yields CASSERTGLTDTQYF.